This T cell receptor (beta chain) was obtained from a study of spatial heterogeneity in lung cancer. Study-wide points: Expanded alpha and beta TCR counts within tumors tracked tumor mutation counts.

Trimming at V came to 6 bases and at J to 5 bases, leaving 5 bases not matched to a gene. The CDR3 length is 14 residues. Germline V lookup: CDR1 DFQATT, CDR2 SNEGSKA (reference sequence). One entry per CDR3 protein, called by TCRdb with MiXCR from the 5' RACE reads. The sample has approximately 6,800 distinct CDR3 sequences, about 12% seen once. Time point denoted: sample taken at primary tumor resection. The donors were fewer than 80 patients with non-small cell lung cancer that was early-stage and untreated. The study sequenced unsorted whole RNA from tumor, nontumor lung or frozen PBMC. This clonotype has a count of ten or more. What it binds is not known. This beta chain is an unintended read in a library built for alpha chains; its size means little.

The chain carries TRBV20-1 and TRBJ2-3, with TRBD2 identical over 13 bases. Source: lung tumor tissue, taken at surgery. The clonotype was recovered from a male donor with early-stage non-small cell lung cancer. The CDR3 protein is CSAKLAGGQDTQYF. The CDR3 nucleotides read TGCAGTGCCAAACTAGCGGGGGGGCAAGATACGCAGTATTTT.